This TCR beta chain emerged from a study of cytomegalovirus exposure and HLA in healthy donors. Per germline, CDR1 SEHNR and CDR2 FQNEAQ (reference sequence). CDR3 length: 15 residues. Losses at the gene ends were 4 bases for V and 3 bases for J; bases not matched to a gene: 5. As to this clone: Its specificity is not known.

The PCR made use of 60 Vbeta and 13 Jbeta primers. Libraries were prepared by immunoSEQ multiplex PCR; TCRdb keeps only in-frame clonotypes and omits some of them. The table records roughly 130,000 clones, 80% of them present only once. Study-level results: With later analysis, a missense DCLRE1C variant became linked to TCR beta V- and J-gene trimming. Some 17,000 TCR beta sequences were associated with HLA alleles at 0.05 false discovery rate in a later analysis. Fewer N-insertions than the roughly 600-donor mean were reportedly shown by an Asian-associated ancestry cluster in a later analysis.

The sequenced sample was PBMCs. V is TRBV7-9 and J is TRBJ1-2; 10 bases match TRBD1. This TCR was recovered from a man under 40 in good health and CMV-seronegative. CDR3 loop: CASSWGQGWDYGYTF. The CDR3 DNA reads as TGTGCCAGCAGCTGGGGACAGGGGTGGGACTATGGCTACACCTTC. Complete variable domain (other parts from reference TRBV7-9 and TRBJ1-2): DTGVSQNPRHKITKRGQNVTFRCDPISEHNRLYWYRQTLGQGPEFLTYFQNEAQLEKSRLLSDRFSAERPKGSFSTLEIQRTEQGDSAMYLCASSWGQGWDYGYTFGSGTRLTVV.